This T cell receptor (beta chain) emerged from a study of OX40 agonist ivuxolimab in advanced cancers. General study results and limits: On average, CD8+ T cells had more expanded clones than CD4+.

The assay was immunoSEQ multiplex PCR, and TCRdb's table has in-frame clones only and misses some. The data contain 15,000 to 20,000 clones, around 88% of them seen just once; the ten biggest clones take up 15% to 20%. The junction had 4 bases not matched to a gene; V was cut back by 1 base and J by 6 bases. The CDR3 is made up of 15 amino acids. Germline V gives CDR1 SGHAT, CDR2 FQNNGV. As regards this clone: The antigen remains undetermined.

The sequences come from CD4+ or CD8+ T cells sorted from blood, collected in a trial of the OX40 agonist ivuxolimab. This clonotype originated in an adult with an advanced solid tumor such as melanoma, head and neck, liver or kidney cancer. This chain uses TRBV11-2 with TRBJ2-1; TRBD2 matches 9 bases. The CDR3 loop reads CASSLVGSGGNEQFF. CDR3 coding DNA: TGTGCCAGCAGCTTAGTTGGTAGCGGGGGCAATGAGCAGTTCTTC.